Presented here are 22 T cell receptor beta chains from one specimen sequenced in a study of shared clonotypes between healthy human individuals. TCRdb's table, derived via immunoSEQ multiplex PCR, lists solely in-frame clones and lacks some. The table shows roughly 450,000 clones, with 70% to 80% occurring only once. The sequenced sample consisted of PBMCs. The receptors were sampled from a woman aged 40 to 50 in good health. Some clones in this sample may be carry-over from other donors' samples.

The chain has TRBV28 and TRBJ2-3; 10 nucleotides align to TRBD2. The CDR3 is 16 amino acids. Germline V gene sequence: CDR1 MDHEN, CDR2 SYDVKM. The ends lost 6 bases at V and 3 bases at J; junction bases unmatched: 9. The chain's CDR3 is CASRPASGSGTDTQYF. The CDR3 DNA reads as TGTGCCAGCAGGCCCGCTAGCGGGAGTGGGACAGATACGCAGTATTTT.

In regard to this clone: A read error is possible here, since a much larger clone lies one base away. The rearrangement uses TRBV2 and TRBJ2-1, with 8 positions matching TRBD2. Germline V CDR1 and CDR2: SNHLY, FYNNEI. J lost 1 base, V lost 6 bases, and 2 bases had no gene match. The CDR3 loop spans 14 amino acids. The CDR3 nucleotides read TGTGCCAGCAGCACTAGCGGATCCTACAATGAGCAGTTCTTC. It specifies CASSTSGSYNEQFF.

The chain has TRBV30 and TRBJ2-7, with D tentatively TRBD2 (5 bases). The CDR3 is 11 residues long. With 6 bases removed from V and 5 bases from J, the gap between germline ends came to 11 bases. Looked up from germline, CDR1 is GTSNPN and CDR2 is SVGIG (reference sequence). The CDR3 loop reads CACVRAHEQYF. Here the CDR3 DNA reads TGTGCCTGTGTGAGGGCCCACGAGCAGTACTTC.

The rearrangement joins TRBV4-1 to TRBJ2-5; no definite D call. The J call is in doubt because the DNA end fits TRBJ2-7 better. CDR1 MGHRA and CDR2 YSYEKL come from the germline V gene. The CDR3 is 13 residues long. The CDR3 sequence is CASSQGSGGEQYF. Written as DNA, the CDR3 is TGCGCCAGCAGCCAAGGGTCGGGTGGCGAGCAGTACTTC.

This clone was observed a few times. The CDR3, as DNA: TGTGCCAGCAGTGTCGCGGGAGTGTCGTACAATGAGCAGTTCTTC. Its translation is CASSVAGVSYNEQFF. The V call is TRBV2, the J call TRBJ2-1; TRBD2 matches 7 bases. The CDR3 runs 15 residues. Germline V CDR1 and CDR2: SNHLY, FYNNEI. Germline trimming cut 4 bases from V and 4 bases from J; bases unmatched to any gene: 7.

The V call is TRBV7-9, the J call TRBJ2-1, with 15 nucleotides matching TRBD2. The ends lost 4 bases at V and 3 bases at J; junction bases unmatched: 7. This CDR3 is 18 amino acids long. Germline loops: CDR1 SEHNR, CDR2 FQNEAQ (reference sequence). The chain's CDR3 is CASSSRTSGRAYYNEQFF. The CDR3 region has the DNA TGTGCCAGCAGCTCAAGGACTAGCGGGAGGGCCTACTACAATGAGCAGTTCTTC.

The chain combines TRBV5-6 with TRBJ2-7; no clear D gene. Germline CDR1 is SGHDT and CDR2 is YYEEEE. The CDR3 spans 13 residues. Trimming took off 4 bases at V and 2 bases at J, with 10 bases between the two ends. The DNA of the CDR3 is TGTGCCAGCAGCCTCTTGGCCCCCTACGAGCAGTACTTC. It codes for CASSLLAPYEQYF.

The chain is built from TRBV30 and TRBJ2-2; D is possibly TRBD1 (5 bases). The V gene's germline CDR1 is GTSNPN and CDR2 SVGIG (reference sequence). V lost 0 bases and J lost 3, with 8 bases in between. CDR3 size: 14 residues. The CDR3 is CAWSVDRYTGELFF. The CDR3 nucleotides read TGTGCCTGGAGTGTAGACAGATACACCGGGGAGCTGTTTTTT. Complete variable domain (other parts from reference TRBV30 and TRBJ2-2): SQTIHQWPATLVQPVGSPLSLECTVEGTSNPNLYWYRQAAGRGLQLLFYSVGIGQISSEVPQNLSASRPQDRQFILSSKKLLLSDSGFYLCAWSVDRYTGELFFGEGSRLTVL.

Details on this clone: Distinct nucleotide sequences in the sample also encode this CDR3. The gene calls are TRBV7-2 and TRBJ2-3; D unclear. V was shortened by 2 bases and J by 1 base, with 4 bases between the two germline ends. Germline values: CDR1 SGHTA, CDR2 FQGNSA. The CDR3 has 13 residues. The CDR3 sequence: CASSLSRTDTQYF. CDR3 nucleotides: TGTGCCAGCAGCTTATCTCGCACAGATACGCAGTATTTT.

This clone came up a few times. CDR3 sequence (DNA): TGTGCCAGCAGCCCCTTCTTAGCGGGAGGGAACTACGAGCAGTACTTC. Translation: CASSPFLAGGNYEQYF. The V and J genes are TRBV11-2 and TRBJ2-7; 11 bases line up with TRBD2. The germline V gene encodes CDR1 SGHAT and CDR2 FQNNGV. Trimming at V came to 5 bases and at J to 3 bases, leaving 9 bases not matched to a gene. The CDR3 covers 16 residues.

The chain has TRBV18 and TRBJ2-1; 7 nucleotides line up with TRBD1. This CDR3 contains 15 residues. Per germline, CDR1 KGHSH and CDR2 LQKENI. Trimming removed 1 base from V and 5 bases from J; junction bases left unmatched: 5. CDR3 protein: CASSPRDRVDNEQFF. The CDR3 DNA reads TGTGCCAGCTCACCACGCGACAGGGTGGACAATGAGCAGTTCTTC.

Details on this clone: At the DNA level, this CDR3 is encoded by other sequences in the same sample as well. The chain carries TRBV7-9 and TRBJ2-7; no firm D call. The V end was cut by 2 bases, the J end by 4 bases, with 6 bases between. Germline V gives CDR1 SEHNR, CDR2 FQNEAQ (reference sequence). There are 12 residues in the CDR3. The CDR3 DNA reads as TGTGCCAGCAGCTTAAGTAGTTACGAGCAGTACTTC. It is translated as CASSLSSYEQYF.

The chain has TRBV30 and TRBJ1-5; the D gene is possibly TRBD1 (5 bases). Looked up from germline, CDR1 is GTSNPN and CDR2 is SVGIG (reference sequence). Trimming shortened V by 5 bases and J by 3 bases, and 14 bases separated the two germline ends. CDR3 length: 14 residues. The CDR3 spells CAWGPGRDNQPQHF. In DNA form, the CDR3 reads TGTGCCTGGGGACCGGGACGTGACAATCAGCCCCAGCATTTT. Full variable domain (rest looked up from reference TRBV30 and TRBJ1-5): SQTIHQWPATLVQPVGSPLSLECTVEGTSNPNLYWYRQAAGRGLQLLFYSVGIGQISSEVPQNLSASRPQDRQFILSSKKLLLSDSGFYLCAWGPGRDNQPQHFGDGTRLSIL.

The gene calls are TRBV6-6 and TRBJ2-7; 7 nucleotides match TRBD2. Germline V gene lookup returns CDR1 MNHNY and CDR2 SVGAGI (reference sequence). Trimming took 6 bases from V and 6 from J; bases not matched to a gene: 14. The CDR3 has 15 amino acids. The CDR3 sequence is CASSSQWREGREQYF. The CDR3, as DNA: TGTGCCAGCAGCTCCCAATGGAGGGAGGGCCGCGAGCAGTACTTC.

This clone has more than one count but fewer than ten. This chain uses TRBV28 with TRBJ2-5; 10 nucleotides match TRBD1. V shed 5 bases, J shed 5 bases, and the junction held 23 bases outside the gene matches. Germline lookup yields CDR1 MDHEN and CDR2 SYDVKM. This CDR3 is 20 amino acids long. The CDR3 DNA reads as TGTGCCAGCAGTCGGCCCCGCCAACAAAAAGAGACAGGGGGCGGGGAGACCCAGTACTTC. It translates to CASSRPRQQKETGGGETQYF.

The CDR3 DNA is TGTGCCAGCAGCCCTCCACGCGGGCGGGGGAACAATGAGCAGTTCTTC. It encodes CASSPPRGRGNNEQFF. The rearrangement links TRBV7-6 to TRBJ2-1; 7 bases agree with TRBD2. The length of the CDR3 is 16 residues. The J segment lost 5 bases and the V segment lost 5 bases, leaving 12 bases of the junction unmatched. Germline loops: CDR1 SGHVS, CDR2 FNYEAQ.

This sequence joins TRBV7-9 and TRBJ2-7; D ambiguous. V was clipped by 4 bases and J by 9 bases, with 13 bases between them. The germline gives CDR1 SEHNR, CDR2 FQNEAQ (reference sequence). The length of the CDR3 is 12 residues. CDR3 sequence (DNA): TGTGCCAGCAGCTCCCTTAGTCCCGTGCAGTACTTC. It encodes CASSSLSPVQYF.

DNA of the CDR3: TGCAGCGCCCCAACGGGTGGGGCTGGCACAGATACGCAGTATTTT. Translation: CSAPTGGAGTDTQYF. V is TRBV29-1 and J is TRBJ2-3, with a weak D call TRBD1 (5 bases). CDR1 SQVTM and CDR2 ANQGSEA come from the germline V gene. CDR3 length: 15 amino acids. Trimming removed 7 bases from V and 1 base from J, with 18 bases in between.

This rearrangement joins TRBV5-5 to TRBJ2-1, with D possibly matching TRBD2 (5 bases). The CDR3 is 16 residues long. The germline V gene has CDR1 SGHKS and CDR2 YYEKEE (reference sequence). The germline V and J ends were trimmed by 0 bases and 4 bases, with 14 bases remaining between them. The CDR3 sequence: CASSLDLEVRYNEQFF. In nucleotides, the CDR3 is TGTGCCAGCAGCTTGGATTTGGAGGTCCGTTACAATGAGCAGTTCTTC.

The rearrangement links TRBV29-1 to TRBJ2-3, with 15 positions matching TRBD2. Germline trimming cut 7 bases from V and 3 bases from J; bases unmatched to any gene: 2. The CDR3 contains 14 residues. CDR1 SQVTM and CDR2 ANQGSEA come from the germline V gene. This CDR3 is CSAGTSGGTDTQYF. The CDR3, as DNA: TGCAGCGCCGGGACTAGCGGGGGGACAGATACGCAGTATTTT.

V usage is TRBV27 and J usage is TRBJ2-1, with 7 bases aligning to TRBD2. The V gene's germline CDR1 is MNHEY and CDR2 SMNVEV (reference sequence). This CDR3 has 15 amino acids. V lost 5 bases, J lost 3 bases, and 7 bases stayed unmatched. The DNA of the CDR3 is TGTGCCAGCAGTCCCCTAGCGGAGCTCTACAATGAGCAGTTCTTC. Its protein product is CASSPLAELYNEQFF.

This chain connects TRBV5-6 to TRBJ1-1; D is unclear. The CDR3 has 13 residues. CDR1 is SGHDT and CDR2 is YYEEEE in the germline V gene. V was shortened by 2 bases and J by 2 bases, with 7 bases between the two germline ends. CDR3 sequence: CASSFSGNTEAFF. The CDR3 DNA is TGTGCCAGCAGCTTTTCGGGAAACACTGAAGCTTTCTTT.